The 18 T cell receptor beta chains below come from one sample, sequenced in a study of response to subunit inactivated influenza vaccine. Using its own MiXCR run on the RT-PCR reads, TCRdb lists one record per CDR3 protein. This sample has about 500,000 distinct CDR3 sequences, with about 15% found just once. Sequencing was performed on CD4+ T cells sorted from PBMCs, taken about 23 months after vaccination. Receptor source: a man aged 45 to 75 who received an inactivated influenza vaccine.

The table lists this clonotype with a few counts. The J gene is TRBJ2-7, the V gene TRBV7-2; D gene unclear. V was shortened by 9 bases and J by 0 bases, with 6 bases between the two germline ends. Per germline, CDR1 SGHTA and CDR2 FQGNSA. The CDR3 consists of 11 residues. CDR3 nucleotide sequence: TGTGCCAGTGAAAGCTCCTACGAGCAGTACTTC. Translating gives CASESSYEQYF.

This clonotype was observed many times. This rearrangement joins TRBV7-2 to TRBJ2-2; a weak D match, TRBD1 (5 bases). CDR3 length: 13 amino acids. Germline CDR1 and CDR2: SGHTA and FQGNSA. Trimming cost V 1 base and J 9 bases, with 9 bases left between them. CDR3 protein: CASSLGTRRELFF. The CDR3 DNA reads as TGTGCCAGCAGCTTAGGGACACGCCGGGAGCTGTTTTTT.

A few counts support this clonotype. The chain employs TRBV2 and TRBJ2-1; 8 bases match TRBD2. J lost 1 base, V lost 8 bases, and 10 bases had no gene match. CDR1 and CDR2 from the germline V gene are SNHLY and FYNNEI. CDR3 size: 16 residues. The CDR3 protein is CASADKRGFSYNEQFF. Written as DNA, the CDR3 is TGTGCCAGCGCCGATAAGCGGGGGTTTTCCTACAATGAGCAGTTCTTC.

This clonotype was detected many times. This rearrangement joins TRBV7-2 to TRBJ2-3; D possibly corresponds to TRBD2 (6 bases). Between the trimmed V and J ends, which lost 0 bases and 0 bases, there was a span of 7 bases. Germline CDR1 reads SGHTA; CDR2 reads FQGNSA. This CDR3 has 15 amino acids. The CDR3 sequence: CASSLAGLSTDTQYF. In DNA, the CDR3 is TGTGCCAGCAGCTTAGCGGGACTTAGCACAGATACGCAGTATTTT.

This clonotype was seen repeatedly, ten times or more. The chain is built from TRBV7-2 and TRBJ2-1, with TRBD2 matching over 11 bases. With V trimmed by 0 bases and J by 5 bases, 3 bases remained unmatched. The CDR3 spans 16 residues. Germline V lookup: CDR1 SGHTA, CDR2 FQGNSA. CDR3 region: CASSLAGTSGNNEQFF. In nucleotides, the CDR3 is TGTGCCAGCAGCTTAGCCGGGACTAGCGGTAACAATGAGCAGTTCTTC.

This clonotype was counted ten times or more. The chain couples TRBV25-1 to TRBJ2-7; no reliable D call. The CDR3 contains 14 residues. The germline V gene has CDR1 MGHDK and CDR2 SYGVNS. V was clipped by 1 base and J by 1 base, with 8 bases between them. CDR3 nucleotide sequence: TGTGCCAGCAGTGAATTGTCCAGGTCCTACGAGCAGTACTTC. This encodes CASSELSRSYEQYF.

CDR3 sequence: CASSRSPQETQYF. CDR3 coding DNA: TGTGCCAGCAGTCGGTCCCCCCAAGAGACCCAGTACTTC. V and J are TRBV25-1 and TRBJ2-5; D uncertain. The CDR3 covers 13 residues. V lost 5 bases to trimming and J lost 1 base, with 8 bases between them. In germline, CDR1 is MGHDK, CDR2 SYGVNS. The whole variable domain, remainder taken from reference TRBV25-1 and TRBJ2-5, is EADIYQTPRYLVIGTGKKITLECSQTMGHDKMYWYQQDPGMELHLIHYSYGVNSTEKGDLSSESTVSRIRTEHFPLTLESARPSHTSQYLCASSRSPQETQYFGPGTRLLVL.

This clonotype occurred a few times. The J gene is TRBJ2-7, the V gene TRBV10-3; 7 positions agree with TRBD1. The CDR3 consists of 14 residues. CDR1 is ENHRY, CDR2 SYGVKD, per germline. Trimming took 0 bases from V and 4 from J; bases not matched to a gene: 3. In DNA form, the CDR3 reads TGTGCCATCAGTGAGTCGGGACAGAGTTACGAGCAGTACTTC. Translating it yields CAISESGQSYEQYF.

The chain combines TRBV12-3 or TRBV12-4 with TRBJ2-2; 11 positions match TRBD2. The CDR3 loop spans 13 amino acids. The trim removed 6 bases at V and 17 bases at J, leaving 11 bases unmatched. The CDR3 coding sequence is TGTGCCAGCAGGTCTCTAGCGGGGGGCCGGGGTTTTTTT. Its protein is CASRSLAGGRGFF.

The chain combines TRBV12-3 or TRBV12-4 with TRBJ2-1, with D maybe TRBD2 (5 bases). The V and J ends lost 5 bases and 5 bases respectively, with 13 bases between them. The CDR3 covers 14 residues. CDR3 sequence reads: CASSHGLKNNEQFF. The CDR3 DNA reads TGTGCCAGCAGTCACGGACTCAAAAACAATGAGCAGTTCTTC.

This sequence joins TRBV11-3 and TRBJ2-1; D gene uncertain. Germline CDR1 and CDR2: SGHNT and YENEEA. There are 13 residues in the CDR3. V shed 5 bases and J shed 9 bases, with 14 bases lying between them. The chain's CDR3 is CASSPLPLGEQFF. CDR3 nucleotides: TGTGCCAGCAGCCCCTTGCCCTTGGGTGAGCAGTTCTTC.

A few counts support this clonotype. The chain carries TRBV18 and TRBJ1-1; D may be TRBD1 (5 bases). The V and J ends lost 2 bases and 8 bases respectively, with 9 bases between them. The CDR3 totals 12 residues. From germline, CDR1 is KGHSH and CDR2 LQKENI. The CDR3 reads CASSPVGAEAFF. The CDR3 DNA follows: TGTGCCAGCTCACCAGTTGGGGCGGAAGCTTTCTTT.

This clonotype has a handful of counts. The chain combines TRBV5-5 with TRBJ2-1; 11 bases are shared with TRBD2. Looked up from germline, CDR1 is SGHKS and CDR2 is YYEKEE (reference sequence). Losses at the gene ends were 3 bases for V and 4 bases for J; bases not matched to a gene: 6. There are 16 residues in the CDR3. CDR3 sequence: CASSSVAGGVYNEQFF. As DNA, the CDR3 is TGTGCCAGCAGCTCGGTAGCGGGGGGGGTATACAATGAGCAGTTCTTC.

The sample holds many counts of this clonotype. The chain is built from TRBV7-2 and TRBJ2-5; possible D gene TRBD2, 5 bases. Germline lookup yields CDR1 SGHTA and CDR2 FQGNSA. V dropped 2 bases and J dropped 2 bases, with 15 bases sitting between them. This CDR3 has 16 residues. The CDR3 spells CASSLSLLAHQETQYF. The DNA of the CDR3 is TGTGCCAGCAGCTTATCCCTGCTAGCACATCAAGAGACCCAGTACTTC. Together with reference TRBV7-2 and TRBJ2-5, the CDR3 gives the full variable domain: GAGVSQSPSNKVTEKGKDVELRCDPISGHTALYWYRQSLGQGLEFLIYFQGNSAPDKSGLPSDRFSAERTGGSVSTLTIQRTQQEDSAVYLCASSLSLLAHQETQYFGPGTRLLVL.

Many counts were recorded for this clonotype. The chain uses TRBV29-1 and TRBJ2-1; TRBD2 might be the D (5 bases). V was trimmed by 1 base and J by 7 bases, leaving 14 bases between them. Per germline, CDR1 SQVTM and CDR2 ANQGSEA. CDR3 length: 14 residues. The CDR3 DNA sequence: TGCAGCGTTGAAGCCTTGTTATCGGGAAATGAGCAGTTCTTC. Translating gives CSVEALLSGNEQFF.

This clonotype was counted only a few times. The chain joins TRBV6-1 to TRBJ1-1, with a tentative D call TRBD1 (6 bases). V lost 5 bases and J 1 base, leaving 17 bases between the germline ends. The CDR3 has 16 residues. Per the germline V gene, CDR1 is MNHNS and CDR2 is SASEGT. Here the CDR3 reads CASSRDTGRKNTEAFF. CDR3 DNA: TGTGCCAGCAGTAGGGACACAGGAAGAAAGAACACTGAAGCTTTCTTT.

This clonotype was observed many times. The V and J genes are TRBV11-3 and TRBJ2-3; D remains unclear. V lost 4 bases and J lost 5, with 7 bases in between. Germline V gives CDR1 SGHNT, CDR2 YENEEA. The CDR3 has 12 residues. The CDR3, as DNA: TGTGCCAGCAGCTCCGCCGGAGATACGCAGTATTTT. As protein: CASSSAGDTQYF.

The chain joins TRBV6-1 to TRBJ2-4; 9 bases align to TRBD1. The CDR3 length is 18 residues. Trimming at V came to 6 bases and at J to 0 bases, leaving 12 bases not matched to a gene. CDR1 and CDR2 (germline): MNHNS, SASEGT. The CDR3 DNA follows: TGTGCCAGCAGGAACCGGGACAGGGAGACACTAGCCAAAAACATTCAGTACTTC. Translation: CASRNRDRETLAKNIQYF.